This entry features one T cell receptor beta chain sequence. The entry originates in a study of blood T cell repertoires in COVID-19. Study-level information: Italy, Spain and the United States were the sources of the convalescent and acute COVID-19 samples. Nucleic acid was either cDNA or gDNA, and it came from T cells, B-cell-depleted T cells, or PBMCs.

Germline V gene lookup returns CDR1 KGHDR and CDR2 SFDVKD. Trimming took off 9 bases at V and 16 bases at J, with 17 bases between the two ends. The CDR3 sequence is 11 residues long. Per the original data handling: Amplification of reference gene primers provided the estimated nucleated cell counts. The repertoire was sequenced with immunoSEQ multiplex PCR; TCRdb's copy has only in-frame clones and lacks some. The V and J calls and clone size were taken over from that table, and D and trimming were inferred from the DNA. The data show 110,000 to 150,000 clones, with 65% to 80% seen just once and around 4% held by the top ten.

Sequencing input: peripheral blood. The sequence was obtained from a man in his sixties with acute or convalescent COVID-19. V usage is TRBV24-1 and J usage is TRBJ1-4, with D perhaps matching TRBD1 (5 bases). As DNA, the CDR3 is TGTGCCACCTCGATGGTGAGGGACTGGTTTTTT. It translates to CATSMVRDWFF.